Listed here are 4 T cell receptor beta chains from one sample, sequenced in a study of tumor-infiltrating lymphocytes in primary liver carcinoma. TCR beta cDNA was prepared out of roughly 450 ng total RNA by means of a constant-region primer. Employing slightly modified ARM-PCR, three nested multiplex PCR rounds were run, and these gave rise to the TCR beta libraries. Rounds one and two of PCR, each of around 11 cycles, were primed with TRBV1-TRBV30 forward primers and a C-beta reverse primer. TCRdb reprocessed the multiplex PCR reads via MiXCR and lists one record per CDR3 protein. The sample records approximately 300,000 distinct CDR3 sequences, roughly 60% being singletons. The source of the blood RNA was unsorted whole blood, and germline DNA was extracted as well. Specimen: peripheral blood. The receptors come from a middle-aged man with primary liver carcinoma and hepatitis B virus infection.

This clonotype appeared a single time. A much larger clone is a single base away; this may be a read error. The chain recombines TRBV6-2 or TRBV6-3 with TRBJ1-1, with 7 bases that match TRBD1. The germline gives CDR1 MNHEY, CDR2 SVGEGT. The CDR3 has 15 amino acids. The DNA for the CDR3 is TGTGCCAGCAAGATGACAGGGAGGGGCGACACTGAAGCTCTCTTT. Its translation: CASKMTGRGDTEALF.

The count of this clonotype is one. This is likely a read error, given that the CDR3 carries no conserved phenylalanine or tryptophan at its end. This chain links TRBV6-6 with TRBJ2-3; D is uncertain. The CDR3 totals 12 residues. Deletions cut 4 bases from V and 6 bases from J, with 8 bases between. Germline-derived CDR1 and CDR2 are MNHNY and SVGAGI (reference sequence). In DNA, the CDR3 is TGTGCCAGCAGTTCCTTCAGGGATACGCAGTATTAT. Residues: CASSSFRDTQYY.

In regard to this clonotype: A much larger clonotype is one base distant, so this may be a read error. The gene calls are TRBV4-2 and TRBJ2-3, with 9 nucleotides matching TRBD2. This CDR3 comprises 17 residues. Germline-derived CDR1 and CDR2 are LGHNA and YNFKEQ. The CDR3 DNA is TGTTCCAGCAGCCAGGGACTAGCTTCGAGAGGAGTAGATACGCAGTATTTT. Translated, it gives CSSSQGLASRGVDTQYF.

A note on this clonotype: This may come from a read error, since a much larger clone is one base off. The chain links TRBV11-2 to TRBJ2-7, with TRBD1 identical over 7 bases. This CDR3 contains 17 residues. CDR1 and CDR2 from the germline V gene are SGHAT and FQNNGV. V trimming: 6 bases; J trimming: 4 bases; junction bases outside the gene matches: 18. The CDR3 is CASSYRTQPTGSYEQYF. Here the CDR3 DNA reads TGTGCCAGCAGTTACCGTACCCAACCGACAGGGTCGTACGAGCAGTACTTC.